This entry concerns a single T cell receptor (beta chain). Its cognate antigen is unknown. This record comes from a study of persistence of HIV-infected CD4 T cells. The overall study: The sample holds CD4+ T cells responsive to CMV or HIV-1 Gag. Regarding the study as a whole: Antigen-responding cells were enriched for degenerate expanded CDR3beta sequences.

The libraries were made with immunoSEQ version 4 in survey mode. Each sample used up to 1 ug genomic DNA diluted to 8.5 to 10 ng/uL. Profiling relied on immunoSEQ multiplex PCR, and the TCRdb table lists in-frame clones only, not all of them. The sample contains over 30,000 clones, about four fifths of which appear only once. The CDR3 spans 13 residues. Trimming removed 6 bases from V and 10 bases from J; junction bases left unmatched: 9. Cells were stimulated with CMV-infected fibroblast lysates at about 10 ug/mL. CD40L-negative CD69-negative CD45RO-high memory CD4+ T cells were sorted as populations depleted of antigen-responding cells. CD4+ T cell counts exceeded 400 cells/uL; CMV serology was positive.

The source was CD4+ T cells sorted from PBMCs after 18-hour stimulation, collected from a patient who received antiretroviral therapy. The V gene is TRBV12-3 or TRBV12-4, the J gene TRBJ1-1; 9 bases fit TRBD1. The TCR originated in an adult woman with HIV who was CMV-seropositive. The DNA for the CDR3 is TGTGCCAGCAGGCCGGGACAGGGTAGTGGAGCTTTCTTT. Translating it yields CASRPGQGSGAFF.